These T cell receptor beta chains were read from a single sample in a study of CD8+ T cells in alopecia areata. Method: immunoSEQ multiplex PCR; TCRdb's copy keeps in-frame clones and lacks some. This table holds about 97,000 clones, just under 60% found once. The material was CD8+ T cells sorted from blood, obtained at approximately week 56, from a patient treated with tofacitinib. These TCRs come from a human donor with alopecia areata. Both conserved end residues are part of each CDR3. D genes are given only for firm matches. Clone size is not always given. Where it is, it says once, few, many or a class for expanded clones.

d_call: .; clone_size: .; v_call: TRBV7-9; cdr3_length: 14; j_call: TRBJ2-2; cdr3_nt: TGTGCCAGCAGCTTAGGTGGGAACACCGGGGAGCTGTTTTTT; cdr3_aa: CASSLGGNTGELFF
d_call: .; clone_size: .; v_call: TRBV9; cdr3_length: 16; j_call: TRBJ2-1; cdr3_nt: TGTGCCAGCAGCGCACTTCTAACAGGAGACTACAATGAGCAGTTCTTC; cdr3_aa: CASSALLTGDYNEQFF
d_call: TRBD2; clone_size: .; v_call: TRBV27; cdr3_length: 15; j_call: TRBJ2-7; cdr3_nt: TGTGCCAGCATGGCCTCGGGGGGAAGTCAGTACGAGCAGTACTTC; cdr3_aa: CASMASGGSQYEQYF
d_call: TRBD1; clone_size: .; v_call: TRBV13; cdr3_length: 15; j_call: TRBJ2-7; cdr3_nt: TGTGCCAGCAGCTTAGTCGGCGCAGGGGGTAACGAGCAGTACTTC; cdr3_aa: CASSLVGAGGNEQYF
d_call: .; clone_size: .; v_call: TRBV29-1; cdr3_length: 14; j_call: TRBJ2-2; cdr3_nt: TGCAGCGTTGAAGTTTCGGAGGTGGGCGGGGAGCTGTTTTTT; cdr3_aa: CSVEVSEVGGELFF
d_call: .; clone_size: .; v_call: TRBV15; cdr3_length: 18; j_call: TRBJ2-7; cdr3_nt: TGTGCCACCAGCAACGCCGGGACGGGGTCACTAGGAGGCTACGAGCAGTACTTC; cdr3_aa: CATSNAGTGSLGGYEQYF
d_call: .; clone_size: .; v_call: TRBV10-3; cdr3_length: 14; j_call: TRBJ2-5; cdr3_nt: TGTGCCATCAGCCCGCTGGGGGGCAAGCAGACCCAGTACTTC; cdr3_aa: CAISPLGGKQTQYF
d_call: .; clone_size: few; v_call: TRBV2; cdr3_length: 16; j_call: TRBJ2-1; cdr3_nt: TGTGCCAGCAGTGAGGGGTACGAACGCCAAAACAATGAGCAGTTCTTC; cdr3_aa: CASSEGYERQNNEQFF
d_call: .; clone_size: once; v_call: TRBV7-3; cdr3_length: 16; j_call: TRBJ1-1; cdr3_nt: TGTGCCAGCAGCATTACCCCGGGACACAAGAACACTGAAGCTTTCTTT; cdr3_aa: CASSITPGHKNTEAFF
d_call: TRBD1; clone_size: few; v_call: TRBV15; cdr3_length: 16; j_call: TRBJ2-7; cdr3_nt: TGTGCCACCAGCAGACTCCCCGGGACAGAAAACTACGAGCAGTACTTC; cdr3_aa: CATSRLPGTENYEQYF
d_call: .; clone_size: once; v_call: TRBV7-6; cdr3_length: 12; j_call: TRBJ2-7; cdr3_nt: TGTGCCAGCAGCCCCGGGACTCTAGAGCAGTACTTC; cdr3_aa: CASSPGTLEQYF
d_call: .; clone_size: .; v_call: TRBV27; cdr3_length: 14; j_call: TRBJ1-5; cdr3_nt: TGTGCCAGCAGAAAGGGGGAAGCCAATCAGCCCCAGCATTTT; cdr3_aa: CASRKGEANQPQHF
d_call: .; clone_size: few; v_call: TRBV5-1; cdr3_length: 13; j_call: TRBJ1-5; cdr3_nt: TGCGCCAGCAGCTTGGGTTCCAATCAGCCCCAGCATTTT; cdr3_aa: CASSLGSNQPQHF
d_call: .; clone_size: .; v_call: TRBV30; cdr3_length: 12; j_call: TRBJ1-6; cdr3_nt: TGTGCCTGGAGGTCTGATAATTCACCCCTCCACTTT; cdr3_aa: CAWRSDNSPLHF
d_call: .; clone_size: .; v_call: TRBV9; cdr3_length: 15; j_call: TRBJ1-6; cdr3_nt: TGTGCCAGCAGCGTAGCCGGGCTCCTTAATTCACCCCTCCACTTT; cdr3_aa: CASSVAGLLNSPLHF
d_call: .; clone_size: few; v_call: TRBV7-2; cdr3_length: 14; j_call: TRBJ2-4; cdr3_nt: TGTGCCAGCAGCTTGATGGCTAGCCTGGACATTCAGTACTTC; cdr3_aa: CASSLMASLDIQYF
d_call: .; clone_size: .; v_call: TRBV15; cdr3_length: 16; j_call: TRBJ1-2; cdr3_nt: TGTGCCACCAGCCCCGGGACTGAACAAGCTAACTATGGCTACACCTTC; cdr3_aa: CATSPGTEQANYGYTF
d_call: .; clone_size: .; v_call: TRBV29-1; cdr3_length: 13; j_call: TRBJ2-3; cdr3_nt: TGCAGCGTTGCTGGACCAATCACAGATACGCAGTATTTT; cdr3_aa: CSVAGPITDTQYF
d_call: .; clone_size: .; v_call: TRBV5-6; cdr3_length: 15; j_call: TRBJ2-4; cdr3_nt: TGTGCCAGCAGCGGGGAGACAGTAGCCAAAAACATTCAGTACTTC; cdr3_aa: CASSGETVAKNIQYF
d_call: TRBD1; clone_size: .; v_call: TRBV2; cdr3_length: 13; j_call: TRBJ1-6; cdr3_nt: TGTGCCAGCAGTCCAGGACAGGGCCCACCCCTCCACTTT; cdr3_aa: CASSPGQGPPLHF
d_call: .; clone_size: .; v_call: TRBV7-9; cdr3_length: 14; j_call: TRBJ2-7; cdr3_nt: TGTGCCAGCGCCCGCCAGGGGCCCCGGGACGAGCAGTACTTC; cdr3_aa: CASARQGPRDEQYF
d_call: .; clone_size: .; v_call: TRBV2; cdr3_length: 13; j_call: TRBJ1-3; cdr3_nt: TGTGCCAGCAGGGGGACGGATGGAAACACCATATATTTT; cdr3_aa: CASRGTDGNTIYF
d_call: .; clone_size: once; v_call: TRBV4-2; cdr3_length: 14; j_call: TRBJ2-2; cdr3_nt: TGTGCCAGCAGCCATCCCCAGTCACCCGGGGAGCTGTTTTTT; cdr3_aa: CASSHPQSPGELFF
d_call: .; clone_size: few; v_call: TRBV4-1; cdr3_length: 15; j_call: TRBJ1-5; cdr3_nt: TGCGCCAGCAGCCAAAGTAGCTCTTTATCTCAGCCCCAGCATTTT; cdr3_aa: CASSQSSSLSQPQHF
d_call: .; clone_size: .; v_call: TRBV15; cdr3_length: 14; j_call: TRBJ1-5; cdr3_nt: TGTGCCACCGGGGTCGGGGCTCAAAATCAGCCCCAGCATTTT; cdr3_aa: CATGVGAQNQPQHF
d_call: .; clone_size: .; v_call: TRBV15; cdr3_length: 13; j_call: TRBJ2-5; cdr3_nt: TGTGCCACCAGGCAAAACATACAAGAGACCCAGTACTTC; cdr3_aa: CATRQNIQETQYF
d_call: TRBD2; clone_size: .; v_call: TRBV6-5; cdr3_length: 15; j_call: TRBJ2-2; cdr3_nt: TGTGCCAGCGGAGAGGGGGGACTAGACACCGGGGAGCTGTTTTTT; cdr3_aa: CASGEGGLDTGELFF
d_call: TRBD2; clone_size: few; v_call: TRBV4-1; cdr3_length: 18; j_call: TRBJ2-3; cdr3_nt: TGCGCCAGCAGCCAAGGGCCTCGACGCGGGGAGGGTGCAGATACGCAGTATTTT; cdr3_aa: CASSQGPRRGEGADTQYF
d_call: TRBD1; clone_size: .; v_call: TRBV7-9; cdr3_length: 14; j_call: TRBJ1-4; cdr3_nt: TGTGCCAGCAGCTTGACAGGGATTAATGAAAAACTGTTTTTT; cdr3_aa: CASSLTGINEKLFF
d_call: TRBD1; clone_size: few; v_call: TRBV19; cdr3_length: 15; j_call: TRBJ1-6; cdr3_nt: TGTGCCAGTAGTACACAGCGGACAGGGGATTCACCCCTCCACTTT; cdr3_aa: CASSTQRTGDSPLHF
d_call: .; clone_size: .; v_call: TRBV6-5; cdr3_length: 13; j_call: TRBJ1-1; cdr3_nt: TGTGCCAGCAGTTACGGATTAGGGCAGGGGTCGTTCTTT; cdr3_aa: CASSYGLGQGSFF
d_call: .; clone_size: .; v_call: TRBV7-9; cdr3_length: 15; j_call: TRBJ2-7; cdr3_nt: TGTGCCAGCAGCTTAATCGGGACGGTCTCCTACGAGCAGTACTTC; cdr3_aa: CASSLIGTVSYEQYF
d_call: .; clone_size: few; v_call: TRBV5-1; cdr3_length: 18; j_call: TRBJ2-6; cdr3_nt: TGCGCCAGCAGAAACCCCGGACAGCTCAGCTCTGGGGCCAACGTCCTGACTTTC; cdr3_aa: CASRNPGQLSSGANVLTF
d_call: TRBD1; clone_size: medium-sized; v_call: TRBV11-3; cdr3_length: 15; j_call: TRBJ1-2; cdr3_nt: TGTGCCAGCAGTCCAGACAGGGCCCAAAACTATGGCTACACCTTC; cdr3_aa: CASSPDRAQNYGYTF
d_call: .; clone_size: .; v_call: TRBV5-1; cdr3_length: 12; j_call: TRBJ2-7; cdr3_nt: TGCGCCAGCAGCTTACCGTCTGACGAGCAGTACTTC; cdr3_aa: CASSLPSDEQYF
d_call: .; clone_size: once; v_call: TRBV13; cdr3_length: 13; j_call: TRBJ2-1; cdr3_nt: TGTGCCAGCAGCTTAAGCAGCCTCAATGAGCAGTTCTTC; cdr3_aa: CASSLSSLNEQFF
d_call: .; clone_size: .; v_call: TRBV29-1; cdr3_length: 13; j_call: TRBJ2-7; cdr3_nt: TGCAGCGTTTCCAGGGCCCAAGTGGGCGAGCAGTACTTC; cdr3_aa: CSVSRAQVGEQYF
d_call: TRBD1; clone_size: .; v_call: TRBV30; cdr3_length: 15; j_call: TRBJ1-1; cdr3_nt: TGTGCCTGGATCATAAGACAGGGGTTGGGGACTGAAGCTTTCTTT; cdr3_aa: CAWIIRQGLGTEAFF
d_call: TRBD2; clone_size: .; v_call: TRBV2; cdr3_length: 16; j_call: TRBJ2-5; cdr3_nt: TGTGCCGGTTCCGGGACTAGCGGGAGAGCACAAGAGACCCAGTACTTC; cdr3_aa: CAGSGTSGRAQETQYF
d_call: TRBD1; clone_size: .; v_call: TRBV5-1; cdr3_length: 16; j_call: TRBJ2-3; cdr3_nt: TGCGCCAGCAGCTTGCTCAGGGGGCTTCCTTTAGATACGCAGTATTTT; cdr3_aa: CASSLLRGLPLDTQYF
d_call: TRBD1; clone_size: .; v_call: TRBV5-1; cdr3_length: 16; j_call: TRBJ1-1; cdr3_nt: TGCGCCAGCTGCCCCGGGACAGTGACTTCTCGGACTGAAGCTTTCTTT; cdr3_aa: CASCPGTVTSRTEAFF
d_call: TRBD1; clone_size: few; v_call: TRBV6-4; cdr3_length: 14; j_call: TRBJ2-2; cdr3_nt: TGTGCCAGCAGTAAACGGACAGGGGCCGGGGAGCTGTTTTTT; cdr3_aa: CASSKRTGAGELFF
d_call: .; clone_size: .; v_call: TRBV9; cdr3_length: 16; j_call: TRBJ2-7; cdr3_nt: TGTGCCAGCAGCGTAGGTCGGGACAAGCCCTCCTACGAGCAGTACTTC; cdr3_aa: CASSVGRDKPSYEQYF
d_call: .; clone_size: .; v_call: TRBV9; cdr3_length: 11; j_call: TRBJ1-1; cdr3_nt: TGTGCCAGCAGCGTGCGAACTGAAGCTTTCTTT; cdr3_aa: CASSVRTEAFF
d_call: TRBD1; clone_size: .; v_call: TRBV19; cdr3_length: 17; j_call: TRBJ1-2; cdr3_nt: TGTGCCAGTAGTATCCCCGGGACAGGGCGTATTGTCTATGGCTACACCTTC; cdr3_aa: CASSIPGTGRIVYGYTF
d_call: .; clone_size: .; v_call: TRBV15; cdr3_length: 12; j_call: TRBJ1-2; cdr3_nt: TGTGCCACCAGCAGTGGGGCTTTCGGCTACACCTTC; cdr3_aa: CATSSGAFGYTF